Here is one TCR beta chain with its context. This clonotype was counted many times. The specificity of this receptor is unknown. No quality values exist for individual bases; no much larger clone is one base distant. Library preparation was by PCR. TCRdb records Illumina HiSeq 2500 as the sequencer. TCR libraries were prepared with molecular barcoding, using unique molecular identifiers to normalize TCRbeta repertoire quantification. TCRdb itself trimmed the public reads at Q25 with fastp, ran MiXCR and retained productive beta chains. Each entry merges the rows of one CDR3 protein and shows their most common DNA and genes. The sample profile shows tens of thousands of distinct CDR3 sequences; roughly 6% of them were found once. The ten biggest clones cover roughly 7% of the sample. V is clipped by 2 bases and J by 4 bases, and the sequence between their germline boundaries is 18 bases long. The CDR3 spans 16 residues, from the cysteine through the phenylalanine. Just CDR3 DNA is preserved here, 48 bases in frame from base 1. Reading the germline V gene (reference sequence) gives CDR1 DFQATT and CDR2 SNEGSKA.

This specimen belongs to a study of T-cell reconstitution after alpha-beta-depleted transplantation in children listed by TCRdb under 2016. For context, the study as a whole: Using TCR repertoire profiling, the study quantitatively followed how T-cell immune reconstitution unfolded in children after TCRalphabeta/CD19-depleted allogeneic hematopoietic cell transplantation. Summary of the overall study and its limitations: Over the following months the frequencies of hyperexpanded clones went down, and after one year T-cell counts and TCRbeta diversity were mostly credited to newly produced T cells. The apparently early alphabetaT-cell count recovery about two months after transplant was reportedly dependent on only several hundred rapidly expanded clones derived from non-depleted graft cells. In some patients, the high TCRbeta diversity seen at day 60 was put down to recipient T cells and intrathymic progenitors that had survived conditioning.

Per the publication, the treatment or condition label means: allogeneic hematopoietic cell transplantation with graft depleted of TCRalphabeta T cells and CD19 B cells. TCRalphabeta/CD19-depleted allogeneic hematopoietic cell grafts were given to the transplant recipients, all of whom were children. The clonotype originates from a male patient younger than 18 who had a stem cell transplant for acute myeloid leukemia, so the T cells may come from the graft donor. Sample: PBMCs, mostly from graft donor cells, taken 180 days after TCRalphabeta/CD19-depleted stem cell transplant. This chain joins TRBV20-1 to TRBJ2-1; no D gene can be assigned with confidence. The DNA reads TGCAGTGCTAGATCCTACAGCGCGGCAGTTTACAATGAGCAGTTCTTC. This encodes CSARSYSAAVYNEQFF.